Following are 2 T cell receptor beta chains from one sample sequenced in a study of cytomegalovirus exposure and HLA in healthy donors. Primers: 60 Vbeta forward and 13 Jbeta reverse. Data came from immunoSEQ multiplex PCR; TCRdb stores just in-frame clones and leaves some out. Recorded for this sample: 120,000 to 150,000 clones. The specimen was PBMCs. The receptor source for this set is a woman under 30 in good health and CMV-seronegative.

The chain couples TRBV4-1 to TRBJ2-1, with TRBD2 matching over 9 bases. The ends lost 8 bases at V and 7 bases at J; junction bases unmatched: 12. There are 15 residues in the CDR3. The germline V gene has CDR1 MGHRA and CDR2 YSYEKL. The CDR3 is CASLDLIAGVNEQFF. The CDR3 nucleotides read TGCGCCAGCCTAGATCTTATAGCGGGAGTAAATGAGCAGTTCTTC.

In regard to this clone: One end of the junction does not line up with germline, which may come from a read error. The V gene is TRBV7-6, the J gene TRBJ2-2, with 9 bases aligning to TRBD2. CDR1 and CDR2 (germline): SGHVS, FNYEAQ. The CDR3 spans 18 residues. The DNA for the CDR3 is TGTGCCAGCAGCCCGGATAGCGGGAGCTCTCTAAACACCGGGGAACTGTTTTTT. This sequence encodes CASSPDSGSSLNTGELFF.